This paragraph reports one T cell receptor beta chain. It has no known antigen specificity. No base quality values were provided; no much bigger clone lies one nucleotide off. The method behind the library was RT-PCR. Sequenced using an Illumina HiSeq 2500. TCRdb reprocessed the public reads (quality trimming at Q25 with fastp, clone calling with MiXCR) and kept in-frame beta chains. CDR3 protein sequences are deduplicated, and each keeps its most common genes and DNA. The table for this sample lists some 640,000 distinct CDR3 sequences; roughly 13% of them were counted only once. The ten largest clones take up around 7.3% of the sample. This sample was included in a study of response to subunit inactivated influenza vaccine (dated by TCRdb to the late 2010s). About the full investigation: Deep quantitative profiling of the T cell receptor repertoire was used in the study to follow responses to a trivalent subunit inactivated influenza vaccine.

Broad study findings and their caveats: It was suggested by the authors that each seasonal influenza vaccination may recruit only a limited number of new T cells.

The source of this sequence is a man in his forties or fifties who received an inactivated influenza vaccine. Donor details come from another sample of the same person, matched by shared clones. The material sequenced was PBMCs from blood, taken 14 to 15 days before vaccination.

The nucleotide sequence reads TGTGCCAGCCAATCGGACAGGGGGGGAACCGGGGAGCTGTTTTTT. This is translated as CASQSDRGGTGELFF. The chain was built from TRBV25-1 and TRBJ2-2, and TRBD1 aligns with 10 junction nucleotides. Based on the germline V gene, the CDR1 and CDR2 sequences are MGHDK and SYGVNS. The CDR3 runs 15 amino acids, cysteine and phenylalanine included. Just the 45-base CDR3 DNA is kept, in frame starting at base 1. The germline V and J ends show losses of 8 bases and 5 bases respectively, and no gene match explains 8 bases of the junction.